Sequencing of this TCR beta chain was carried out in a study of cytomegalovirus exposure and HLA in healthy donors. General study points: Being indistinguishable, some V segments were excluded, TRBV6-2 and TRBV6-3 among them. Association with HLA alleles at 0.05 false discovery rate was found for about 17,000 TCR beta sequences in a later analysis. Reportedly, HLA-A and HLA-B alleles of most subjects were accurately predicted from TCR beta. The authors confirmed in vitro that a few CMV-associated chains were specific for CMV antigens.

With 60 Vbeta and 13 Jbeta primers, the PCR was carried out. Measured with immunoSEQ multiplex PCR; TCRdb has only the in-frame clones, and not every one. The sample has about 160,000 clones, approximately 84% seen once. The V end was cut by 1 base, the J end by 0 bases, with 6 bases between. The CDR3 extends over 14 amino acids. Looked up from germline, CDR1 is GTSNPN and CDR2 is SVGIG (reference sequence). Note on this clone: Its matching antigen is unknown.

This receptor was obtained from a male donor in good health and CMV-seropositive. The specimen was PBMCs. The rearrangement joins TRBV30 to TRBJ1-4; D not certain. The CDR3 DNA is TGTGCCTGGAGTGGGGCAGCAACTAATGAAAAACTGTTTTTT. Translating it yields CAWSGAATNEKLFF.